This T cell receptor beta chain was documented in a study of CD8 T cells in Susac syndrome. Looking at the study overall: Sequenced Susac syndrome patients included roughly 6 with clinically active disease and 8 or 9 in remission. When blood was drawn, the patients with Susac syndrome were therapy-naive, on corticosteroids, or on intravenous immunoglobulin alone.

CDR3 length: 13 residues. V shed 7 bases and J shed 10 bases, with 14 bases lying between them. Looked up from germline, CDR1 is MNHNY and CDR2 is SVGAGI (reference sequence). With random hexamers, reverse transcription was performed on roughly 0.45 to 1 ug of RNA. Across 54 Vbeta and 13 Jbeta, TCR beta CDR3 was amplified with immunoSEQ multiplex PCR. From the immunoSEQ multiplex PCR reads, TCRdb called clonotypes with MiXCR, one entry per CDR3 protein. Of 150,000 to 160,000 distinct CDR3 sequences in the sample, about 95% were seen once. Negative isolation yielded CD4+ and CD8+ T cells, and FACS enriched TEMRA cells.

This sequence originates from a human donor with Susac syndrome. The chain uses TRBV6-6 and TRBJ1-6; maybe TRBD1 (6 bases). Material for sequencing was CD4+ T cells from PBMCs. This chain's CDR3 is CASTDRFGSPLHF. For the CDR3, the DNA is TGTGCCAGCACCGACAGGTTTGGCTCACCCCTCCACTTT.